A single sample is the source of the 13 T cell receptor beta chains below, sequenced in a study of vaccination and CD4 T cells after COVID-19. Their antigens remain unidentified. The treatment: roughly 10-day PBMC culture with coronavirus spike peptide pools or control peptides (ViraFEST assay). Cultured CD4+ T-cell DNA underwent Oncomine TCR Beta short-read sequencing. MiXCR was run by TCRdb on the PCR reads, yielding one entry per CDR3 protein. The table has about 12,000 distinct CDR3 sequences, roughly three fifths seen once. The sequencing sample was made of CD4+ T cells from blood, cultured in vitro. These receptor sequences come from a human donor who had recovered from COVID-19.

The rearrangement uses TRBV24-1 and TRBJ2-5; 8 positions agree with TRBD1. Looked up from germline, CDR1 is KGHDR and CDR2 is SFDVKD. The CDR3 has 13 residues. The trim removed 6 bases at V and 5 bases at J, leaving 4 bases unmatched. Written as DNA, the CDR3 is TGTGCCACCAGTATGACAGGGGTCGAGACCCAGTACTTC. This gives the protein CATSMTGVETQYF.

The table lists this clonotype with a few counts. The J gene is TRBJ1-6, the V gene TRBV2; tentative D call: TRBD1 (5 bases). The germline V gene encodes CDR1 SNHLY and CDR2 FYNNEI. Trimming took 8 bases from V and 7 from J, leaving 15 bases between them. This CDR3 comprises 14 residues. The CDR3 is CASGDQGRNSPLHF. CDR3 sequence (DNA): TGTGCCAGCGGGGATCAGGGTCGGAATTCACCCCTCCACTTT.

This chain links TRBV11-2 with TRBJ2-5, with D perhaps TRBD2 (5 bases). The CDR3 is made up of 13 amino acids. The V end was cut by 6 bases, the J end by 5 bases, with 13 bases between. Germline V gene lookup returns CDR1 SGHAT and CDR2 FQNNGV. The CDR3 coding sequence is TGTGCCAGCAGTTTCACTAGGGAGGAGACCCAGTACTTC. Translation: CASSFTREETQYF.

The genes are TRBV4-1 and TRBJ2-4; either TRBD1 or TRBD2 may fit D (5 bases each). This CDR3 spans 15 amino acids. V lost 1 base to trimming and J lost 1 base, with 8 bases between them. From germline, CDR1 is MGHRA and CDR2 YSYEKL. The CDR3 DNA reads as TGCGCCAGCAGCCAAGGGTGGGGGGCCAAAAACATTCAGTACTTC. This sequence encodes CASSQGWGAKNIQYF.

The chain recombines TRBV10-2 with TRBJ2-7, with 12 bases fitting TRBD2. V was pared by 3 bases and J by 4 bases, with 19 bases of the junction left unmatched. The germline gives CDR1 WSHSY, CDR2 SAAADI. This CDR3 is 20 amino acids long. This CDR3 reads CASSDISGTSGPLDFYEQYF. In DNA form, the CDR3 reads TGCGCCAGCAGTGATATTTCTGGGACTAGCGGGCCACTCGATTTTTACGAGCAGTACTTC.

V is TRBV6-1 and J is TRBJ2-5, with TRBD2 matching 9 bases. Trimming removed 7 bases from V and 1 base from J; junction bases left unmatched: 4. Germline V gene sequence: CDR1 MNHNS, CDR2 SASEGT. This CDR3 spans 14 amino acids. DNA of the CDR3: TGTGCCAGCACGGCGGGAGGGTTCCAAGAGACCCAGTACTTC. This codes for CASTAGGFQETQYF.

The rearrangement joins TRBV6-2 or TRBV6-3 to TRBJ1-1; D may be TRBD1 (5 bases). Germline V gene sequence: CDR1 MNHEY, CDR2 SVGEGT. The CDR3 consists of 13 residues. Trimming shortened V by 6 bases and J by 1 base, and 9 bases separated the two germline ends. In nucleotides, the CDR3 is TGTGCCAGCAGCCCCGGGGGGAACACTGAAGCTTTCTTT. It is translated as CASSPGGNTEAFF.

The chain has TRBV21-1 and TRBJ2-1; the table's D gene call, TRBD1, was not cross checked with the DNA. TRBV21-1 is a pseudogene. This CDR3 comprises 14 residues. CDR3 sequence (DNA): TGTGCCAGCAGCCGGGCGGGCTCCTACAATGAGCAGTTCTTC. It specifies CASSRAGSYNEQFF.

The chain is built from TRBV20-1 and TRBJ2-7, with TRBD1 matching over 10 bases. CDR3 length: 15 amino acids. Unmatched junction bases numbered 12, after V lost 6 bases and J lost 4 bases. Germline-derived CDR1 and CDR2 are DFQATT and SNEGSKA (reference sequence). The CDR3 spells CSAPTSDRGLYEQYF. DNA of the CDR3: TGCAGTGCCCCCACCTCCGACAGGGGGCTGTACGAGCAGTACTTC.

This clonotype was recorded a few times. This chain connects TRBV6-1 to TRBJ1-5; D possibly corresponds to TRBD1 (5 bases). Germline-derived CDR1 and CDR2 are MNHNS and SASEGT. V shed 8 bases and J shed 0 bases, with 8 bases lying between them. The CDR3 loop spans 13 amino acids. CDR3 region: CASQGDSNQPQHF. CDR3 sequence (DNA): TGTGCCAGCCAAGGGGATAGCAATCAGCCCCAGCATTTT.

CDR3 protein: CASRLGTGHSSGSTDTQYF. CDR3 nucleotide sequence: TGTGCCAGCAGACTCGGGACAGGGCATTCTAGCGGGAGCACAGATACGCAGTATTTT. J is TRBJ2-3 and V is TRBV27; possible D gene TRBD1, 9 bases. The CDR3 is 19 residues long. In germline, CDR1 is MNHEY, CDR2 SMNVEV (reference sequence). V lost 6 bases, J lost 0 bases, and 25 bases lay in between.

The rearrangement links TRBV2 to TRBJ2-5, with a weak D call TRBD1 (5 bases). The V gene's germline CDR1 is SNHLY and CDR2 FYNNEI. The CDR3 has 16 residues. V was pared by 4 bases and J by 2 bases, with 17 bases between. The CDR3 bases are TGTGCCAGCAGTGGGGAAGTTTTCAAGGGGCAAGAGACCCAGTACTTC. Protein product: CASSGEVFKGQETQYF. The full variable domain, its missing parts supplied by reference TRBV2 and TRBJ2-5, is EPEVTQTPSHQVTQMGQEVILRCVPISNHLYFYWYRQILGQKVEFLVSFYNNEISEKSEIFDDQFSVERPDGSNFTLKIRSTKLEDSAMYFCASSGEVFKGQETQYFGPGTRLLVL.

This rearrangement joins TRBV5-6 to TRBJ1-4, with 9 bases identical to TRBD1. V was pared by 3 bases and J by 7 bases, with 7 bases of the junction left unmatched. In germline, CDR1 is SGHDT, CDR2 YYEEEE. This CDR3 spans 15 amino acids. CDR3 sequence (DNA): TGTGCCAGCAGCTCTGGGACAGGGTATGGTGAAAAACTGTTTTTT. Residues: CASSSGTGYGEKLFF.